The following is a TCR beta chain sequence with its context. The sample originates from a study of control samples from healthy donors and cancer patients. Assay used: immunoSEQ multiplex PCR; TCRdb lists only in-frame clones, some missing. The sample contains approximately 160,000 clones, about 91% of which appear only once. V shed 5 bases and J shed 2 bases, with 10 bases lying between them. This CDR3 is built from 13 residues. The TCR originated in a woman aged 40 to 55 in good health. The chain recombines TRBV12-3 or TRBV12-4 with TRBJ2-7; D may be TRBD1 (6 bases). Sequencing was done on a sample of blood. The CDR3 sequence: CASSRRDTYEQYF. In DNA, the CDR3 is TGTGCCAGCAGTCGCCGGGACACCTACGAGCAGTACTTC.